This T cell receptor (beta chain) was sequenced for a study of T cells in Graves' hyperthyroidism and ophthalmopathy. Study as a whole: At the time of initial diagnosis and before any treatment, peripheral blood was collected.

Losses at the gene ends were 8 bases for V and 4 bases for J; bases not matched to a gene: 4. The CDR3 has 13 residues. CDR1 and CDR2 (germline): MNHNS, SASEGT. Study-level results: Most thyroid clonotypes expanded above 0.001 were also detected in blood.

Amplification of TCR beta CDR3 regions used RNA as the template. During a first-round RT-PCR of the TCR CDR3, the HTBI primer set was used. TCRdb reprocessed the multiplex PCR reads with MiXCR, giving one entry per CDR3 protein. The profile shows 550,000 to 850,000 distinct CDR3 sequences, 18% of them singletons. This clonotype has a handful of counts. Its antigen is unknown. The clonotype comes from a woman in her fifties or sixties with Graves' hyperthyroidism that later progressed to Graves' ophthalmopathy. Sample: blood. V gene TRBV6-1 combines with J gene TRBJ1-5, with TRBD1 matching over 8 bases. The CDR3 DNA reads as TGTGCCAGCCGGACAGGGACGAATCAGCCCCAGCATTTT. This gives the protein CASRTGTNQPQHF.